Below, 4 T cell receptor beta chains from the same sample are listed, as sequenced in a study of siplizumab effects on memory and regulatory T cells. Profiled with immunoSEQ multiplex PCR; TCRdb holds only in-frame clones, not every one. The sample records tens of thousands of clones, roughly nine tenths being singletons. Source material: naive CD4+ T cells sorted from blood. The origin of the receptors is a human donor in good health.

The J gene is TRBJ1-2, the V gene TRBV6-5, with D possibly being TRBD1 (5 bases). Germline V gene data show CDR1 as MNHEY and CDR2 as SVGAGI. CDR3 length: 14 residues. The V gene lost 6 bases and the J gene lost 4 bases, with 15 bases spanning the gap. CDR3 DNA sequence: TGTGCCAGCAGCTACAGGAGGAGGACCTATGGCTACACCTTC. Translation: CASSYRRRTYGYTF.

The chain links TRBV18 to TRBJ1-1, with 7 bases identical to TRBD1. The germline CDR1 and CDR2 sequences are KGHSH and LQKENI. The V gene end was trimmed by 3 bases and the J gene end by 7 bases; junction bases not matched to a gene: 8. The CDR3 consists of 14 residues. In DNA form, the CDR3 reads TGTGCCAGCTCACCTGGACAGGAGGGGGTTGAAGCTTTCTTT. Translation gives CASSPGQEGVEAFF.

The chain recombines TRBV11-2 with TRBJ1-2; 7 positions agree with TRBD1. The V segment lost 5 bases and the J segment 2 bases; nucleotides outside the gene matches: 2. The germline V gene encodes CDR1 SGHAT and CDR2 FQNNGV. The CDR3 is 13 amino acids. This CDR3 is CASSGRGNYGYTF. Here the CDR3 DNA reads TGTGCCAGCAGCGGCAGGGGGAACTATGGCTACACCTTC.

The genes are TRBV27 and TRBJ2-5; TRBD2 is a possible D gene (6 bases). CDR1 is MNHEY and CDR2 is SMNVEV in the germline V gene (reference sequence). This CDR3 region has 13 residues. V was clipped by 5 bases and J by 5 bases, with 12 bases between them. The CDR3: CASSPRGWETQYF. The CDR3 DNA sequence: TGTGCCAGCAGTCCGCGGGGTTGGGAGACCCAGTACTTC.